Below are 25 T cell receptor beta chains sequenced from a single sample in a study of regulatory T cells. Study-wide findings and caveats: In CD3G-deficient patients, conventional CD4+ T cells were enriched for hydrophobic CDR3 residues at positions 6 and 7.

No antigen has been assigned to these receptors. Primers: 52 TRBV forward and 13 TRBJ reverse. Method: immunoSEQ multiplex PCR; TCRdb's copy keeps in-frame clones and lacks some. Among about 34,000 clones listed, over 90% were seen once. Sequencing was performed on conventional CD4+ T cells sorted from blood. The receptors stem from a child younger than 10 with CD3G deficiency.

V is TRBV5-1 and J is TRBJ2-6, with 9 bases fitting TRBD2. This CDR3 contains 18 residues. CDR1 and CDR2 from the germline V gene are SGHRS and YFSETQ. The V gene end was trimmed by 0 bases and the J gene end by 0 bases; junction bases not matched to a gene: 4. The DNA for the CDR3 is TGCGCCAGCAGCTTGGAGCTAGCGGGAAGCTCTGGGGCCAACGTCCTGACTTTC. It codes for CASSLELAGSSGANVLTF.

This chain uses TRBV28 with TRBJ2-2, with TRBD2 matching 7 bases. This CDR3 has 13 residues. CDR1 and CDR2 (germline): MDHEN, SYDVKM. J gave up 6 bases and V 2 bases, and 0 bases lay outside the gene matches. The CDR3 DNA is TGTGCCAGCAGTTTAGCGGGAGCCGGGGAGCTGTTTTTT. As protein: CASSLAGAGELFF.

The chain carries TRBV18 and TRBJ2-3; the D gene is possibly TRBD1 (5 bases). The germline CDR1 and CDR2 sequences are KGHSH and LQKENI. This CDR3 has 13 amino acids. V was cut by 3 bases and J by 7 bases, with 11 bases left in between. This CDR3 is CASSPGLAYTQYF. The CDR3 coding sequence is TGTGCCAGCTCACCGGGGCTGGCATATACGCAGTATTTT.

The V call is TRBV7-9, the J call TRBJ1-1; possible D gene TRBD1, 6 bases. The CDR3 length is 14 residues. V was pared by 5 bases and J by 1 base, with 11 bases between. The V gene's germline CDR1 is SEHNR and CDR2 FQNEAQ (reference sequence). As DNA, the CDR3 is TGTGCCAGCAGCCTCGGAGGGGGGAACACTGAAGCTTTCTTT. Translating gives CASSLGGGNTEAFF.

This clone has only one observation. The rearrangement links TRBV6-5 to TRBJ1-2; 7 nucleotides line up with TRBD1. V was clipped by 6 bases and J by 4 bases; unmatched bases: 5. CDR1 is MNHEY, CDR2 SVGAGI, per germline. The CDR3 extends over 13 amino acids. The CDR3 nucleotides are TGTGCCAGCAGCCCACAGGGGACCTATGGCTACACCTTC. As protein: CASSPQGTYGYTF.

V is TRBV19 and J is TRBJ2-2; D ambiguous. V lost 9 bases, J lost 5 bases, and 10 bases lay in between. This CDR3 has 12 amino acids. Germline V gene lookup returns CDR1 LNHDA and CDR2 SQIVND (reference sequence). DNA of the CDR3: TGTGCCAGCCGCCGGAGAACCGGGGAGCTGTTTTTT. This codes for CASRRRTGELFF.

V usage is TRBV11-2 and J usage is TRBJ2-2, with D maybe TRBD2 (5 bases). CDR1 and CDR2 (germline): SGHAT, FQNNGV. The CDR3 contains 13 residues. V was cut by 6 bases and J by 5 bases, with 10 bases left in between. The CDR3 nucleotides are TGTGCCAGCAGAGCGGCAGCAACCGGGGAGCTGTTTTTT. As protein: CASRAAATGELFF.

The genes are TRBV6-6 and TRBJ2-4, with D maybe TRBD1 (6 bases). V lost 5 bases and J lost 14, with 16 bases in between. Germline V CDR1 and CDR2: MNHNY, SVGAGI (reference sequence). The CDR3 is 12 residues long. The CDR3 sequence is CASSPGGLKEYF. In nucleotides, the CDR3 is TGTGCCAGCAGTCCTGGGGGCCTTAAGGAGTACTTC.

The V call is TRBV28, the J call TRBJ2-4; TRBD2 aligns across 12 bases. The CDR3 contains 17 residues. V lost 4 bases and J lost 0; bases outside the gene matches: 4. Looked up from germline, CDR1 is MDHEN and CDR2 is SYDVKM. CDR3 protein: CASSSPTSGRAKNIQYF. DNA of the CDR3: TGTGCCAGCAGTTCCCCGACTAGCGGGAGAGCCAAAAACATTCAGTACTTC.

This clone is labeled medium-sized. The chain uses TRBV7-8 and TRBJ2-7, with 7 bases matching TRBD2. The CDR3 consists of 18 residues. J was trimmed by 2 bases and V by 5 bases; bases with no gene match: 18. Germline CDR1 is SGHVS and CDR2 is FQNEAQ. The CDR3: CASSPIGRGSAGPYEQYF. Written as DNA, the CDR3 is TGTGCCAGCAGCCCTATAGGGAGGGGCAGCGCAGGCCCCTACGAGCAGTACTTC.

The gene calls are TRBV28 and TRBJ2-1; TRBD1 matches 8 bases. The CDR3 is 13 residues long. CDR1 is MDHEN, CDR2 SYDVKM, per germline. V shed 4 bases and J 16 bases; nucleotides not matched to a gene: 12. The CDR3 DNA is TGTGCCAGCAGTTGGACTACGGGACAGGTCTATTTCTTC. This gives the protein CASSWTTGQVYFF.

The V gene is TRBV6-5, the J gene TRBJ1-2, with TRBD1 matching over 10 bases. This CDR3 region has 13 residues. Trimming removed 6 bases from V and 8 bases from J; junction bases left unmatched: 6. Germline assignment: CDR1 MNHEY and CDR2 SVGAGI. CDR3 protein: CASSPDRGLGYTF. Written as DNA, the CDR3 is TGTGCCAGCAGCCCCGACAGGGGGCTCGGCTACACCTTC.

V gene TRBV19 combines with J gene TRBJ2-3; weak D call: TRBD2 (6 bases). This CDR3 spans 15 amino acids. The V end was cut by 4 bases, the J end by 3 bases, with 14 bases between. Germline V gene sequence: CDR1 LNHDA, CDR2 SQIVND (reference sequence). CDR3: CASSTRQSGTDTQYF. CDR3 nucleotide sequence: TGTGCCAGTAGTACTCGACAGAGCGGGACAGATACGCAGTATTTT.

The gene calls are TRBV4-1 and TRBJ2-2, with no clear D. V lost 0 bases, J lost 1 base, and 9 bases lay in between. CDR3 size: 16 residues. Germline V gene sequence: CDR1 MGHRA, CDR2 YSYEKL. The CDR3 here is CASSQEVRVNTGELFF. DNA of the CDR3: TGCGCCAGCAGCCAAGAGGTTCGGGTGAACACCGGGGAGCTGTTTTTT.

The chain couples TRBV7-9 to TRBJ2-6; D not resolved. Trimming pared 4 bases from V and 0 bases from J, leaving 7 bases between. The germline V gene has CDR1 SEHNR and CDR2 FQNEAQ (reference sequence). CDR3 length: 15 residues. CDR3 nucleotides: TGTGCCAGCAGCTCTGGCGGCTCTGGGGCCAACGTCCTGACTTTC. Translated, it gives CASSSGGSGANVLTF. The full variable domain, completed using reference TRBV7-9 and TRBJ2-6, is DTGVSQNPRHKITKRGQNVTFRCDPISEHNRLYWYRQTLGQGPEFLTYFQNEAQLEKSRLLSDRFSAERPKGSFSTLEIQRTEQGDSAMYLCASSSGGSGANVLTFGAGSRLTVL.

This chain connects TRBV6-1 to TRBJ2-7, with TRBD2 matching 13 bases. The CDR3 spans 16 residues. V lost 4 bases, J lost 4 bases, and 7 bases stayed unmatched. Germline V gene lookup returns CDR1 MNHNS and CDR2 SASEGT. The CDR3 DNA follows: TGTGCCAGCAGTGCGGGGACTAGCGGGACCCAATACGAGCAGTACTTC. It specifies CASSAGTSGTQYEQYF.

The chain links TRBV7-8 to TRBJ1-1; D may be TRBD1 (5 bases). The CDR3 has 13 residues. V lost 8 bases and J 11 bases, leaving 21 bases between the germline ends. Per the germline V gene, CDR1 is SGHVS and CDR2 is FQNEAQ. CDR3: CASSLRHGAVAFF. CDR3 nucleotides: TGTGCCAGCTCGCTACGTCACGGGGCCGTGGCTTTCTTT.

This chain uses TRBV7-2 with TRBJ2-7; D may be TRBD1 (5 bases). V was cut by 5 bases and J by 0 bases, with 8 bases left in between. CDR1 is SGHTA, CDR2 FQGNSA, per germline. The CDR3 loop spans 13 amino acids. DNA for the CDR3: TGTGCCAGCAGCCCCAGGGTCTCCTACGAGCAGTACTTC. Its translation is CASSPRVSYEQYF.

J is TRBJ2-6 and V is TRBV5-1; unclear D gene. CDR3 length: 15 residues. Trimming stripped 1 base from V and 0 bases from J, with 5 bases between. The germline V gene encodes CDR1 SGHRS and CDR2 YFSETQ. The CDR3 region is CASSLFSSGANVLTF. In DNA form, the CDR3 reads TGCGCCAGCAGCTTGTTCAGCTCTGGGGCCAACGTCCTGACTTTC. The full variable domain, completed using reference TRBV5-1 and TRBJ2-6, is KAGVTQTPRYLIKTRGQQVTLSCSPISGHRSVSWYQQTPGQGLQFLFEYFSETQRNKGNFPGRFSGRQFSNSRSEMNVSTLELGDSALYLCASSLFSSGANVLTFGAGSRLTVL.

The V call is TRBV5-1, the J call TRBJ2-2; unclear D gene. This CDR3 region has 13 residues. V dropped 4 bases and J dropped 4 bases, with 8 bases sitting between them. CDR1 SGHRS and CDR2 YFSETQ come from the germline V gene. CDR3 sequence (DNA): TGCGCCAGCAGCCCCCCCGTCACCGGGGAGCTGTTTTTT. It codes for CASSPPVTGELFF. The variable domain in full, with the rest retrieved from reference TRBV5-1 and TRBJ2-2, is KAGVTQTPRYLIKTRGQQVTLSCSPISGHRSVSWYQQTPGQGLQFLFEYFSETQRNKGNFPGRFSGRQFSNSRSEMNVSTLELGDSALYLCASSPPVTGELFFGEGSRLTVL.

This clone appeared once. The V call is TRBV6-1, the J call TRBJ1-2; D remains unclear. The V gene lost 7 bases and the J gene lost 5 bases, with 17 bases spanning the gap. The CDR3 is made up of 14 amino acids. The germline gives CDR1 MNHNS, CDR2 SASEGT. CDR3 residues: CASIGSGGSYGYTF. As DNA, the CDR3 is TGTGCCAGCATCGGATCGGGAGGTAGTTATGGCTACACCTTC.

For the CDR3, the DNA is TGTGCCAGCAGTCCCCCCGGGAAGGCTGCGAGTATTCAGTACTTC. This encodes CASSPPGKAASIQYF. This sequence joins TRBV28 and TRBJ2-4; a possible D gene is TRBD2 (5 bases). Germline V gene lookup returns CDR1 MDHEN and CDR2 SYDVKM. V was shortened by 5 bases and J by 10 bases, with 21 bases between the two germline ends. This CDR3 has 15 residues.

The chain combines TRBV28 with TRBJ2-7; a possible D gene is TRBD1 (5 bases). This CDR3 comprises 15 residues. V was cut by 1 base and J by 3 bases, with 13 bases left in between. Germline lookup yields CDR1 MDHEN and CDR2 SYDVKM. As DNA, the CDR3 is TGTGCCAGCAGTTTATCTGGGCAGGGAAACTACGAGCAGTACTTC. Protein: CASSLSGQGNYEQYF.

The rearrangement uses TRBV28 and TRBJ1-1, with D hard to call. The CDR3 is 13 amino acids. Germline V gives CDR1 MDHEN, CDR2 SYDVKM. The germline V and J ends were trimmed by 5 bases and 2 bases, with 9 bases remaining between them. The CDR3 nucleotides read TGTGCCAGCAGTATACCAAGAAACACTGAAGCTTTCTTT. Translating gives CASSIPRNTEAFF.

The rearrangement links TRBV5-1 to TRBJ2-1; D is unresolved. The germline V and J ends were trimmed by 7 bases and 3 bases, with 14 bases remaining between them. Germline V gene data show CDR1 as SGHRS and CDR2 as YFSETQ. This CDR3 contains 14 residues. The CDR3 DNA sequence: TGCGCCAGCGATTATGGGCAGTACTACAATGAGCAGTTCTTC. Protein sequence: CASDYGQYYNEQFF.